The clone carrying this T cell receptor beta chain came up a few times. Its antigen is still unknown. Reverse transcription of all isolated RNA meant that expressed TCRB transcripts were sequenced. Some clones are missing from TCRdb's copy, which holds only in-frame ones; the method was immunoSEQ multiplex PCR. The table has around 600,000 clones, around 12% seen once. The sample comes from a study of beta chain features in type 1 diabetes. Overall study findings and caveats: Although PCR might favor shorter templates, it would do so equally in patients and controls. Shortening that was moderate but significant affected the TCRB CDR3s of Type 1 diabetes patients in all four CD4+ subsets.

The sample consisted of naive CD4+ T cells from blood. The source is a man aged 25 to 40 with type 1 diabetes.

The CDR3 DNA follows: TGCAGTGCTAGGTTCGACGAGCAGTACTTC. Amino acid sequence: CSARFDEQYF. The V gene is TRBV20-1, the J gene TRBJ2-7; D is ambiguous. CDR3 length: 10 residues. V lost 3 bases and J lost 5, with 5 bases in between. Germline values: CDR1 DFQATT, CDR2 SNEGSKA (reference sequence).